These 23 T cell receptor beta chains were sequenced from one sample in a study of T cell changes during pregnancy in multiple sclerosis. Repertoires were generated with immunoSEQ multiplex PCR, while TCRdb's copy carries only in-frame clones and drops some. The data contain 85,000 to 120,000 clones, 91% of them singletons. The sequencing used peripheral blood, collected before pregnancy. The receptors stem from a female donor with multiple sclerosis, enrolled in a pregnancy study.

This chain joins TRBV14 and TRBJ2-3; D is perhaps TRBD2 (6 bases). CDR3 length: 13 amino acids. The germline V gene has CDR1 SGHDN and CDR2 FVKESK. The ends were cut back, 1 base at V and 5 bases at J, with 7 bases in the middle. CDR3 region: CASSQGLGDTQYF. For the CDR3, the DNA is TGTGCCAGCAGCCAAGGACTAGGAGATACGCAGTATTTT.

V is TRBV14 and J is TRBJ2-7, with TRBD2 matching 7 bases. The ends lost 0 bases at V and 6 bases at J; junction bases unmatched: 11. There are 16 residues in the CDR3. The germline CDR1 and CDR2 sequences are SGHDN and FVKESK. The CDR3 DNA follows: TGTGCCAGCAGCCAAGATCTGGGGGGGACGATAGGCGAGCAGTACTTC. This translates into CASSQDLGGTIGEQYF.

The genes are TRBV4-3 and TRBJ1-5; D possibly corresponds to TRBD1 (5 bases). The germline V gene encodes CDR1 LGHNA and CDR2 YSLEER. V was cut by 0 bases and J by 6 bases, with 15 bases left in between. This CDR3 is 16 amino acids long. The CDR3 sequence is CASSQEWRDGGQPQHF. For the CDR3, the DNA is TGCGCCAGCAGCCAAGAGTGGAGAGACGGGGGTCAGCCCCAGCATTTT.

The V and J genes are TRBV5-6 and TRBJ1-5; weak D call: TRBD1 (6 bases). Looked up from germline, CDR1 is SGHDT and CDR2 is YYEEEE. The CDR3 consists of 17 residues. Trimming took off 0 bases at V and 2 bases at J, with 15 bases between the two ends. The CDR3 spells CASSLGVGGGGNQPQHF. CDR3 DNA sequence: TGTGCCAGCAGCTTGGGGGTCGGTGGGGGCGGCAATCAGCCCCAGCATTTT.

The CDR3 reads CASRNLRGLAEETQYF. DNA of the CDR3: TGTGCCAGCAGAAATCTTAGGGGACTAGCGGAAGAGACCCAGTACTTC. The rearrangement links TRBV5-5 to TRBJ2-5; 11 bases agree with TRBD2. The ends lost 5 bases at V and 3 bases at J; junction bases unmatched: 9. The CDR3 spans 16 residues. Germline assignment: CDR1 SGHKS and CDR2 YYEKEE (reference sequence).

CDR3 in DNA: TGTGCCAGCAGTTATCAGACAGGGTCTGCGCAGTATTTT. Translation gives CASSYQTGSAQYF. This chain connects TRBV6-6 to TRBJ2-3; 7 bases are a match to TRBD1. Germline CDR1 is MNHNY and CDR2 is SVGAGI (reference sequence). The CDR3 covers 13 residues. J gave up 10 bases and V 3 bases, and 7 bases lay outside the gene matches.

Notes on this clone: One junction end disagrees with the germline gene, perhaps due to a read error. The chain links TRBV7-7 to TRBJ2-1; maybe TRBD2 (6 bases). This CDR3 is 16 amino acids long. From germline, CDR1 is SSHAT and CDR2 FNYEAQ (reference sequence). Here the CDR3 DNA reads TGTGCTAGCAGCTTAGAAGGGCTAGCGACGGTTAATGAGCAGTTCTTC. The encoded protein is CASSLEGLATVNEQFF.

CDR3 residues: CASRRTGANYGYTF. CDR3 sequence (DNA): TGTGCCAGCAGGAGGACGGGAGCTAACTATGGCTACACCTTC. V is TRBV25-1 and J is TRBJ1-2; D uncertain. The CDR3 contains 14 residues. Germline CDR1 is MGHDK and CDR2 is SYGVNS. V was pared by 6 bases and J by 0 bases, with 11 bases between.

The J gene is TRBJ2-1, the V gene TRBV28, with D perhaps TRBD1 (5 bases). Deletions cut 1 base from V and 4 bases from J, with 20 bases between. Germline values: CDR1 MDHEN, CDR2 SYDVKM. The CDR3 runs to 18 residues. The DNA of the CDR3 is TGTGCCAGCAGTTTATCAACCGGGTGGGGCTCCCTTTACAATGAGCAGTTCTTC. This translates into CASSLSTGWGSLYNEQFF.

The rearrangement links TRBV5-1 to TRBJ2-1; TRBD1 matches at 8 bases. The CDR3 is 17 amino acids. Germline CDR1 and CDR2: SGHRS and YFSETQ. V was pared by 4 bases and J by 0 bases, with 9 bases of the junction left unmatched. The CDR3 loop is CASSTLGQGSSYNEQFF. CDR3 nucleotide sequence: TGCGCCAGCAGCACATTAGGACAGGGCAGCTCCTACAATGAGCAGTTCTTC.

This chain connects TRBV30 to TRBJ2-1; 14 nucleotides agree with TRBD2. CDR1 GTSNPN and CDR2 SVGIG come from the germline V gene (reference sequence). Trimming took 7 bases from V and 7 from J; bases not matched to a gene: 3. CDR3 length equals 13 residues. This chain's CDR3 is CASRLAGGNEQFF. The CDR3 coding sequence is TGTGCCTCTAGACTAGCGGGAGGGAATGAGCAGTTCTTC.

The chain joins TRBV18 to TRBJ2-3; the D is unclear. The ends were cut back, 1 base at V and 0 bases at J, with 11 bases in the middle. Germline V gives CDR1 KGHSH, CDR2 LQKENI. This CDR3 spans 16 amino acids. This CDR3 is CASSPQQTTSTDTQYF. CDR3 coding DNA: TGTGCCAGCTCACCACAACAGACCACTAGCACAGATACGCAGTATTTT.

The chain couples TRBV19 to TRBJ2-3, with 7 bases that match TRBD2. From germline, CDR1 is LNHDA and CDR2 SQIVND (reference sequence). CDR3 length: 18 amino acids. V gave up 0 bases and J gave up 2 bases; unmatched junction bases: 11. CDR3 region: CASSIDYGAGTYTDTQYF. CDR3 nucleotides: TGTGCCAGTAGTATAGATTACGGAGCGGGGACTTACACAGATACGCAGTATTTT.

The V and J genes are TRBV6-5 and TRBJ2-4, with 8 bases identical to TRBD1. V was clipped by 0 bases and J by 5 bases; unmatched bases: 6. The CDR3 spans 16 residues. CDR1 MNHEY and CDR2 SVGAGI come from the germline V gene. This CDR3 reads CASSYSARGHENIQYF. The CDR3 DNA follows: TGTGCCAGCAGTTACTCAGCCAGGGGGCACGAAAACATTCAGTACTTC.

This chain uses TRBV5-1 with TRBJ2-1, with a weak D call TRBD1 (6 bases). Looked up from germline, CDR1 is SGHRS and CDR2 is YFSETQ. The CDR3 sequence is 16 residues long. V was trimmed by 3 bases and J by 5 bases, leaving 18 bases between them. Here the CDR3 reads CASSSPRIRGNNEQFF. The DNA for the CDR3 is TGCGCCAGCAGCTCACCCCGGATCAGGGGAAACAATGAGCAGTTCTTC.

The chain combines TRBV5-4 with TRBJ1-1, with 12 bases lining up with TRBD1. J gave up 6 bases and V 2 bases, and 5 bases lay outside the gene matches. Germline CDR1 and CDR2: SGHNT and YYREEE (reference sequence). The CDR3 runs to 15 residues. The CDR3 coding sequence is TGTGCCAGCAGCTTTATGGGACAGGGGGCGGCTGAAGCTTTCTTT. It specifies CASSFMGQGAAEAFF.

About this clone itself: A much larger clone lies a single base off, so this may be a read error. This CDR3 is also generated by other DNA sequences in the sample. This chain uses TRBV7-3 with TRBJ1-1, with a possible D match to TRBD1 (5 bases). V shed 0 bases and J shed 3 bases, with 8 bases lying between them. In germline, CDR1 is SGHTA, CDR2 FQGTGA. The CDR3 extends over 14 amino acids. The CDR3 reads CASSLTGGDTEAFF. CDR3 sequence (DNA): TGTGCCAGCAGCTTAACGGGGGGGGACACTGAAGCTTTCTTT.

J is TRBJ2-7 and V is TRBV11-2; D remains ambiguous. This CDR3 contains 13 residues. With 5 bases removed from V and 3 bases from J, the gap between germline ends came to 11 bases. Germline CDR1 reads SGHAT; CDR2 reads FQNNGV. CDR3 in amino acids: CASSPTDIYEQYF. As DNA, the CDR3 is TGTGCCAGCAGCCCGACCGACATCTACGAGCAGTACTTC.

The genes are TRBV6-6 and TRBJ2-7; weak D call: TRBD1 (6 bases). Germline CDR1 is MNHNY and CDR2 is SVGAGI (reference sequence). V lost 5 bases to trimming and J lost 2 bases, with 19 bases between them. The CDR3 extends over 16 amino acids. As DNA, the CDR3 is TGTGCCAGCAGTCCCCCGGGGACACGCTCCACCTACGAGCAGTACTTC. Its protein is CASSPPGTRSTYEQYF.

The gene calls are TRBV13 and TRBJ1-2; no definite D call. Germline assignment: CDR1 PRHDT and CDR2 FYEKMQ (reference sequence). V lost 2 bases to trimming and J lost 1 base, with 11 bases between them. The CDR3 runs to 15 residues. CDR3 region: CASSLPPADNYGYTF. The CDR3 region has the DNA TGTGCCAGCAGCTTACCCCCGGCGGATAACTATGGCTACACCTTC.

The chain combines TRBV12-5 with TRBJ2-2, with 7 bases identical to TRBD2. J lost 2 bases, V lost 6 bases, and 9 bases had no gene match. The CDR3 totals 16 residues. Germline V lookup: CDR1 LGHNT, CDR2 FRNRAP. CDR3 region: CASGLAAGVNTGELFF. CDR3 nucleotide sequence: TGTGCTAGTGGACTCGCCGCGGGGGTAAACACCGGGGAGCTGTTTTTT.

This clone was picked up a small number of times. The gene calls are TRBV27 and TRBJ1-1, with 7 positions matching TRBD1. Per germline, CDR1 MNHEY and CDR2 SMNVEV (reference sequence). The CDR3 contains 11 residues. Trimming took 6 bases from V and 8 from J; bases not matched to a gene: 3. Here the CDR3 DNA reads TGTGCCAGCAGCCAGGGACAGGAAGCTTTCTTT. Amino acids: CASSQGQEAFF.

This chain connects TRBV15 to TRBJ1-3; tentative D call: TRBD1 (5 bases). Germline V gene data show CDR1 as LNHNV and CDR2 as YYDKDF (reference sequence). Trimming shortened V by 0 bases and J by 2 bases, and 8 bases separated the two germline ends. This CDR3 has 15 residues. The CDR3 DNA is TGTGCCACCAGCAGAGAACCCAGGGCTGGAAACACCATATATTTT. Translated, it gives CATSREPRAGNTIYF.